What follows is one TCR beta chain and its context. The sample is drawn from a study of blood T cell repertoires in COVID-19. For the study at large: The study drew acute and convalescent COVID-19 samples from the United States, Italy and Spain. PBMCs, B-cell-depleted T cells, or T cells were the source of the cDNA or gDNA that made up the material.

As originally analysed: Reference gene primer amplification in the assay estimated nucleated cell counts. Some clones are missing from TCRdb's copy, which holds only in-frame ones; the method was immunoSEQ multiplex PCR. The D gene and trimming were derived from the DNA, and the V and J assignments and clone size from that table. The sample holds 150,000 to 200,000 clones, 90% seen once. CDR3 length: 17 amino acids. The germline V gene has CDR1 PRHDT and CDR2 FYEKMQ (reference sequence). V was shortened by 5 bases and J by 1 base, with 18 bases between the two germline ends. This TCR derives from a man aged 50-60 years with acute or convalescent COVID-19. The chain is built from TRBV13 and TRBJ2-1; perhaps TRBD2 as D (6 bases). Specimen: peripheral blood. In DNA, the CDR3 is TGTGCCAGCAGCGGAGGAGGCGGGGTGACTTCCTACAATGAGCAGTTCTTC. Protein sequence: CASSGGGGVTSYNEQFF.